This entry features one T cell receptor beta chain sequence. PCR involved 60 Vbeta and 13 Jbeta primers. Sequencing used immunoSEQ multiplex PCR; TCRdb keeps in-frame clones, though not all of them. This table has 200,000 to 300,000 clones, 85% appearing once. Trimming removed 6 bases from V and 3 bases from J, with 11 bases in between. The V gene's germline CDR1 is SQVTM and CDR2 ANQGSEA. The length of the CDR3 is 12 residues. The data were taken from a study of cytomegalovirus exposure and HLA in healthy donors. The sequenced material came from PBMCs. The chain joins TRBV29-1 to TRBJ1-1; perhaps TRBD1 as D (6 bases). This clonotype originated in a girl aged 2 to 10 in good health and CMV-seronegative. This CDR3 reads CSVHRVHTEAFF. The DNA for the CDR3 is TGCAGCGTCCACAGGGTTCACACTGAAGCTTTCTTT.